This T cell receptor beta chain was observed in a study of beta chain features in type 1 diabetes. Isolated RNA was reverse transcribed in full, so expressed TCRB transcripts were sequenced. Assay: immunoSEQ multiplex PCR; the TCRdb copy retains only in-frame clones and omits some. The sample consists of some 900,000 clones, 15% to 20% of them appearing once. The source of this sequence is a woman between 18 and 30 years old in good health. Sequenced input: naive CD4+ T cells from blood.

The chain's CDR3 is CASSQVLAGSGPDTQYF. The CDR3 bases are TGCGCCAGCAGCCAAGTCCTAGCGGGGTCGGGGCCAGATACGCAGTATTTT. This rearrangement joins TRBV4-1 to TRBJ2-3, with 9 nucleotides matching TRBD2. V gave up 1 base and J gave up 4 bases; unmatched junction bases: 9. The CDR3 has 17 amino acids. Germline V CDR1 and CDR2: MGHRA, YSYEKL.